This T cell receptor beta chain was obtained from a study of T-cell reconstitution after alpha-beta-depleted transplantation in children. Study findings and constraints: Newly produced T cells mostly provided counts and TCRbeta diversity after one year, as hyperexpanded clones declined.

Trimming pared 1 base from V and 10 bases from J, leaving 8 bases between. Germline V gene lookup returns CDR1 SEHNR and CDR2 FQNEAQ (reference sequence). The CDR3 has 12 amino acids. Preparation of the TCRbeta library used unique molecular identifiers. Via MiXCR, TCRdb re-called the PCR reads, giving one row per CDR3 protein. This table has hundreds of thousands of distinct CDR3 sequences, about 17% appearing once. This clonotype was observed a few times. Its antigen is unidentified. The chain uses TRBV7-9 and TRBJ2-1; D is unclear. This specimen was PBMCs, mostly from graft donor cells, taken 360 days after TCRalphabeta/CD19-depleted stem cell transplant. The source of this sequence is a male patient aged 2 to 10 who had a stem cell transplant for acute lymphoblastic leukemia, so the T cells may come from the graft donor. The DNA of the CDR3 is TGTGCCAGCAGCTTAGGAGAACAGGAGCAGTTCTTC. Amino acids: CASSLGEQEQFF.